This entry describes one T cell receptor beta chain. The clone's antigen remains unknown. Base quality data are lacking; no much larger clone is found one base away. Germline trimming amounts to 0 bases on V and 12 bases on J, with 9 as the count of junction bases outside the gene matches. From cysteine to phenylalanine, the CDR3 is 15 amino acids long. The retained sequence is limited to the CDR3, 45 bases, with the frame set at the first base. As encoded in the germline V gene (reference sequence), CDR1 is SEHNR while CDR2 is FQNEAQ. The library was obtained by the immunoSEQ multiplex PCR assay. In its TCRdb copy, this immuneACCESS table keeps in-frame sequences only and misses some clones. Where compared with another copy, unresolved V genes explain less than half of these, and the others have no known cause. The sample has approximately 100,000 clones on record, around 90% of them singletons. The top ten clones comprise about 3.4% of the sample.

These data are taken from a study of T cell changes during pregnancy in multiple sclerosis (dated by TCRdb to about 2019). A note on the overall study: The study looked at changes in the T cell repertoire across pregnancy in women with multiple sclerosis.

The receptor comes from a female donor with multiple sclerosis, enrolled in a pregnancy study. The sequence links TRBV7-9 to TRBJ2-1; the central 9 bases match TRBD1. The sequencing here drew on peripheral blood, taken in the second trimester of pregnancy. The bases read TGTGCCAGCAGCTTAGCGGGACAGGGCTTTACGGTGCAGTTCTTC. Protein translation: CASSLAGQGFTVQFF.